The present TCR beta chain was sequenced within a study of cytomegalovirus exposure and HLA in healthy donors. The study ran its PCR with 60 Vbeta and 13 Jbeta primers. Sequencing used immunoSEQ multiplex PCR; TCRdb keeps in-frame clones, though not all of them. Here the sample spans over 100,000 clones, around 70% being singletons. With respect to this clone: One end of the junction varies from germline; a read error may be responsible.

Germline CDR1 and CDR2: MNHEY and SVGAGI. The CDR3 runs 15 residues. V gene TRBV6-5 combines with J gene TRBJ1-5; D remains unclear. Sequenced: PBMCs. The sequence derives from a male donor in good health and CMV-seronegative. The CDR3 DNA reads as TGTTCCAGCAGTTACCGCTTCGAGGGCAATCAGCCCCAGCATTTT. As protein: CSSSYRFEGNQPQHF.